Below, 17 T cell receptor beta chains from the same sample are listed, as sequenced in a study of cytomegalovirus exposure and HLA in healthy donors. Use of 60 Vbeta and 13 Jbeta primers characterized the PCR. The table came from immunoSEQ multiplex PCR; TCRdb's copy has only in-frame clones and leaves some out. The table shows some 150,000 clones, with around 76% occurring only once. The sample was PBMCs. Every receptor here comes from a man in his sixties in good health and CMV-seronegative.

This chain connects TRBV9 to TRBJ2-7, with D perhaps matching TRBD1 (5 bases). V was cut by 0 bases and J by 0 bases, with 10 bases left in between. Per germline, CDR1 SGDLS and CDR2 YYNGEE. The length of the CDR3 is 15 residues. The CDR3 DNA is TGTGCCAGCAGCGTAGGGATGGGGCCCTCCTACGAGCAGTACTTC. This translates into CASSVGMGPSYEQYF.

The V and J genes are TRBV5-1 and TRBJ2-1, with D maybe TRBD2 (6 bases). V was trimmed by 7 bases and J by 7 bases, leaving 18 bases between them. Germline CDR1 SGHRS, CDR2 YFSETQ. The CDR3 is made up of 14 amino acids. CDR3 nucleotide sequence: TGCGCCAGCCACACCGGGACTCGAAAAAATGAGCAGTTCTTC. Amino acid sequence: CASHTGTRKNEQFF.

The chain employs TRBV28 and TRBJ2-5; weak D call: TRBD2 (7 bases). The CDR3 length is 15 residues. Germline CDR1 MDHEN, CDR2 SYDVKM. V lost 5 bases, J lost 2 bases, and 15 bases lay in between. The CDR3 region is CASSTTRGGQETQYF. The CDR3 region has the DNA TGTGCCAGCAGTACGACGAGGGGGGGACAAGAGACCCAGTACTTC.

The rearrangement links TRBV27 to TRBJ1-2; 8 nucleotides align to TRBD1. This CDR3 has 14 amino acids. The J segment lost 3 bases and the V segment lost 6 bases, leaving 6 bases of the junction unmatched. Germline V CDR1 and CDR2: MNHEY, SMNVEV (reference sequence). CDR3 DNA sequence: TGTGCCAGCAGGACACAGGGGGAAGACTATGGCTACACCTTC. Its protein is CASRTQGEDYGYTF.

V and J are TRBV5-1 and TRBJ2-7; D ambiguous. The V end lost 0 bases, the J end lost 0 bases, and 13 bases lay between the germline ends. This CDR3 has 16 residues. CDR1 is SGHRS and CDR2 is YFSETQ in the germline V gene. The chain's CDR3 is CASSLDQGRSSYEQYF. DNA for the CDR3: TGCGCCAGCAGCTTGGATCAAGGAAGGAGCTCCTACGAGCAGTACTTC.

V usage is TRBV5-1 and J usage is TRBJ2-3; 12 nucleotides align to TRBD2. The V and J ends lost 3 bases and 3 bases, in that order; junction bases with no gene match: 5. CDR1 and CDR2 (germline): SGHRS, YFSETQ. The CDR3 has 16 amino acids. As DNA, the CDR3 is TGCGCCAGCAGCTGGACAACTAGCGGGGGGACAGATACGCAGTATTTT. It codes for CASSWTTSGGTDTQYF.

The J gene is TRBJ1-4, the V gene TRBV7-8; no clear D. Germline V gene lookup returns CDR1 SGHVS and CDR2 FQNEAQ. V shed 5 bases and J shed 4 bases, with 14 bases lying between them. The CDR3 length is 15 residues. The CDR3 here is CASSPHGSGNEKLFF. For the CDR3, the DNA is TGTGCCAGCAGCCCTCACGGCAGCGGTAATGAAAAACTGTTTTTT.

This clone has a handful of counts. CDR3 loop: CSVTSGVEQFF. The CDR3 DNA sequence: TGCAGTGTGACTAGTGGGGTTGAGCAGTTCTTC. J is TRBJ2-1 and V is TRBV20-1; tentatively, D is TRBD2 (6 bases). The CDR3 consists of 11 residues. Looked up from germline, CDR1 is DFQATT and CDR2 is SNEGSKA (reference sequence). V was trimmed by 7 bases and J by 9 bases, leaving 13 bases between them.

This chain joins TRBV30 and TRBJ1-6, with 9 positions matching TRBD1. The junction had 5 bases not matched to a gene; V was cut back by 2 bases and J by 9 bases. CDR1 and CDR2 from the germline V gene are GTSNPN and SVGIG (reference sequence). This CDR3 spans 14 amino acids. The CDR3 DNA follows: TGTGCCTGGAGTATCCGGGACAGGGTTTCACCCCTCCACTTT. This gives the protein CAWSIRDRVSPLHF.

The sample holds a few counts of this clone. Compared with germline, one end of the junction differs, possibly owing to a read error. The chain carries TRBV7-9 and TRBJ2-1, with D perhaps matching TRBD2 (6 bases). This CDR3 spans 18 amino acids. In germline, CDR1 is SEHNR, CDR2 FQNEAQ (reference sequence). The CDR3, as DNA: TGTTCCAGCAGCTGGGGGGTGGGGACGGGGTCGGTTTACAATGAGCAGTTCTTC. It is translated as CSSSWGVGTGSVYNEQFF.

V and J are TRBV6-1 and TRBJ2-1, with D maybe TRBD1 (6 bases). The CDR3 loop spans 13 amino acids. With 11 bases removed from V and 9 bases from J, the gap between germline ends came to 20 bases. The germline V gene encodes CDR1 MNHNS and CDR2 SASEGT. The CDR3 sequence is CAVRGQTLGEQFF. CDR3 in DNA: TGTGCCGTACGAGGACAGACTCTGGGTGAGCAGTTCTTC.

The chain recombines TRBV10-1 with TRBJ2-3, with 9 bases fitting TRBD2. V trimming: 3 bases; J trimming: 2 bases; junction bases outside the gene matches: 6. CDR1 and CDR2 (germline): WNHNN, SYGVQD (reference sequence). This CDR3 comprises 16 residues. CDR3 bases: TGCGCCAGCAGTGACCTACTAGCGGGCGACACAGATACGCAGTATTTT. It specifies CASSDLLAGDTDTQYF.

The chain couples TRBV9 to TRBJ2-3; a weak D match, TRBD2 (5 bases). This CDR3 contains 16 residues. Trimming took off 0 bases at V and 2 bases at J, with 13 bases between the two ends. Germline values: CDR1 SGDLS, CDR2 YYNGEE. CDR3: CASSVGMASITDTQYF. CDR3 in DNA: TGTGCCAGCAGCGTAGGTATGGCTAGCATCACAGATACGCAGTATTTT.

This clone has only a few counts. The J gene is TRBJ2-3, the V gene TRBV28; TRBD2 matches at 14 bases. The junction had 5 bases not matched to a gene; V was cut back by 6 bases and J by 6 bases. The CDR3 covers 15 residues. The germline gives CDR1 MDHEN, CDR2 SYDVKM. The DNA for the CDR3 is TGTGCCAGCAGGCCGACTAGCGGGGGGGCGGATACGCAGTATTTT. Translated: CASRPTSGGADTQYF.

In DNA form, the CDR3 reads TGTGCCAGCGGACAGTCTGGAAGGGAGCAGTACTTC. Translating gives CASGQSGREQYF. The chain recombines TRBV2 with TRBJ2-7; TRBD1 is a possible D gene (6 bases). The CDR3 has 12 residues. In germline, CDR1 is SNHLY, CDR2 FYNNEI. Trimming took 8 bases from V and 7 from J, leaving 15 bases between them.

The rearrangement links TRBV6-5 to TRBJ2-1; TRBD2 matches at 8 bases. The V segment lost 7 bases and the J segment 5 bases; nucleotides outside the gene matches: 7. The CDR3 loop spans 14 amino acids. Germline CDR1 MNHEY, CDR2 SVGAGI. The CDR3 loop reads CASTSERGNNEQFF. Here the CDR3 DNA reads TGTGCCAGCACCTCAGAGCGGGGGAACAATGAGCAGTTCTTC.

V is TRBV5-1 and J is TRBJ1-2; 8 positions match TRBD1. CDR1 and CDR2 from the germline V gene are SGHRS and YFSETQ. This CDR3 is built from 13 residues. The ends lost 4 bases at V and 6 bases at J; junction bases unmatched: 5. Here the CDR3 reads CASSLQGGDGYTF. The CDR3 DNA is TGCGCCAGCAGCCTACAGGGGGGGGATGGCTACACCTTC.